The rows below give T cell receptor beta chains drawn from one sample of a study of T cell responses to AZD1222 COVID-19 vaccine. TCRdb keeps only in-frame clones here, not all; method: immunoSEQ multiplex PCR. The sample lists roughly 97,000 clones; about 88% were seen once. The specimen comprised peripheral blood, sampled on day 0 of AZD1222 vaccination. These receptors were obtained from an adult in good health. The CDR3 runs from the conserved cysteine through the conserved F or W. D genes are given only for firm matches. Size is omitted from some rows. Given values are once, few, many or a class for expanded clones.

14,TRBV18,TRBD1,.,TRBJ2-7,TGTGCCAGCTCACCATCTGGACAGGGCCGCGAGCAGTACTTC,CASSPSGQGREQYF
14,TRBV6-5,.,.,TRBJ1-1,TGTGCCAGCAGTAGTACAGGAATCAACACTGAAGCTTTCTTT,CASSSTGINTEAFF
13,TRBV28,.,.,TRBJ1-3,TGTGCCAGCGAGCGGCCTGTCGGAAACACCATATATTTT,CASERPVGNTIYF
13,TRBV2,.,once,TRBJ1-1,TGTGCCAGCAGTAAACAGGGAGTCGCTGAAGCTTTCTTT,CASSKQGVAEAFF
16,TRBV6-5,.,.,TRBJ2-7,TGTGCCAGCAGTTACCGAGTTAGCGGTAGCTCCTACGAGCAGTACTTC,CASSYRVSGSSYEQYF
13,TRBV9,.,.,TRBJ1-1,TGTGCCAGCAGTACTGGAGGGGGCACTGAAGCTTTCTTT,CASSTGGGTEAFF
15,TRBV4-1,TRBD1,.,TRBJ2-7,TGCGCCAGCAGCACCCCGGGACAGGGTTCCTACGAGCAGTACTTC,CASSTPGQGSYEQYF
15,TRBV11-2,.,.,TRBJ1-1,TGTGCCAGCAGCTTATATCAGATCATGAACACTGAAGCTTTCTTT,CASSLYQIMNTEAFF
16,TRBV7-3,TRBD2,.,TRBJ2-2,TGTGCCAGCAGCTTAACGGCGGGGGTTCGCTTCGGGGAGCTGTTTTTT,CASSLTAGVRFGELFF
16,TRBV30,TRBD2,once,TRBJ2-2,TGTGCCTGGAGTCGAGCGGGGGCGACGAACACCGGGGAGCTGTTTTTT,CAWSRAGATNTGELFF
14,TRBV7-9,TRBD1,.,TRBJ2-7,TGTGCCAGCAGCTTACGACAGGGGGGATACGAGCAGTACTTC,CASSLRQGGYEQYF
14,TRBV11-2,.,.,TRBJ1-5,TGTGCCAGCAGCTTAGAAAGGGGCAATCAGCCCCAGCATTTT,CASSLERGNQPQHF
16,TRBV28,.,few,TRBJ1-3,TGTGCCAGCAGTCCGACCTTCCGCTTCTCTGGAAACACCATATATTTT,CASSPTFRFSGNTIYF
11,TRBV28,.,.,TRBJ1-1,TGTGCCAGCAGAAGGGGCGTTACAGCTTTCTTT,CASRRGVTAFF
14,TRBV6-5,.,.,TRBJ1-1,TGTGCCAGCACCGTTCTCTTCATGAACACTGAAGCTTTCTTT,CASTVLFMNTEAFF
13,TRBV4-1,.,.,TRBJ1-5,TGCGCCAGCAGCCAAGGCCGCAATCAGCCCCAGCATTTT,CASSQGRNQPQHF
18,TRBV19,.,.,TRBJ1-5,TGTGCCAGTAGTCTAACGACAGGTACGGGCAATAGCAATCAGCCCCAGCATTTT,CASSLTTGTGNSNQPQHF
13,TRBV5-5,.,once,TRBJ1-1,TGTGCCAGCAGCTCCGACCTGAACACTGAAGCTTTCTTT,CASSSDLNTEAFF
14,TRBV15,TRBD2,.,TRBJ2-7,TGTGCCACCAGCAGAGATCCGGGGGGCTACGAGCAGTACTTC,CATSRDPGGYEQYF
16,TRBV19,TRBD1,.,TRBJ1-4,TGTGCCAGTAGTTCCTCGGGACAGGGGGGAAGGCAAAAACTGTTTTTT,CASSSSGQGGRQKLFF
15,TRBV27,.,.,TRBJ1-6,TGTGCCAGCAGTTCACTTCAGTACTCCTCCTCACCCCTCCACTTT,CASSSLQYSSSPLHF
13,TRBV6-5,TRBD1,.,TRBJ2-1,TGTGCCAGCAGTCGGACAGGAAACAATGAGCAGTTCTTC,CASSRTGNNEQFF
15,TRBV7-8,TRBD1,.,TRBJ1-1,TGTGCCAGCAGCTTTTCGGACAGGGGCGACACTGAAGCTTTCTTT,CASSFSDRGDTEAFF
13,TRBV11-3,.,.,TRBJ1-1,TGTGCCAGCAGTAGGGGGGGGCACACTGAAGCTTTCTTT,CASSRGGHTEAFF
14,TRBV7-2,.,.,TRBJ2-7,TGTGCCAGCAGCTCAACTATAGGGAGCCTCGGGCAGTACTTC,CASSSTIGSLGQYF
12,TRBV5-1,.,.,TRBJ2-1,TGCGCCAGCAGCCGCCGACCGGATGAGCAGTTCTTC,CASSRRPDEQFF
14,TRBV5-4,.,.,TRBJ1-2,TGTGCCAGCAGTAATGAGGGATCAAACTATGGCTACACCTTC,CASSNEGSNYGYTF
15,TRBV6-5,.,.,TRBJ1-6,TGTGCCAGCATCCTGACCGTCCTGGGTAATTCACCCCTCCACTTT,CASILTVLGNSPLHF
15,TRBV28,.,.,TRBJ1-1,TGTGCCAGTGCCCTTATGGGGGGGCGAAGGACTGAAGCTTTCTTT,CASALMGGRRTEAFF
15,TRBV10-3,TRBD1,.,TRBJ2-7,TGTGCCATCAGTGATCCGGGACAGGGCCCCCGCGAGCAGTACTTC,CAISDPGQGPREQYF
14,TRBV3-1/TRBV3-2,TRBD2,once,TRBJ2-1,TGTGCCAGCAGCCAGCGGGGGGGGTACAATGAGCAGTTCTTC,CASSQRGGYNEQFF
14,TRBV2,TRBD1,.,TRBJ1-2,TGTGCCAGCACCGGACAGGGGATAGACTATGGCTACACCTTC,CASTGQGIDYGYTF